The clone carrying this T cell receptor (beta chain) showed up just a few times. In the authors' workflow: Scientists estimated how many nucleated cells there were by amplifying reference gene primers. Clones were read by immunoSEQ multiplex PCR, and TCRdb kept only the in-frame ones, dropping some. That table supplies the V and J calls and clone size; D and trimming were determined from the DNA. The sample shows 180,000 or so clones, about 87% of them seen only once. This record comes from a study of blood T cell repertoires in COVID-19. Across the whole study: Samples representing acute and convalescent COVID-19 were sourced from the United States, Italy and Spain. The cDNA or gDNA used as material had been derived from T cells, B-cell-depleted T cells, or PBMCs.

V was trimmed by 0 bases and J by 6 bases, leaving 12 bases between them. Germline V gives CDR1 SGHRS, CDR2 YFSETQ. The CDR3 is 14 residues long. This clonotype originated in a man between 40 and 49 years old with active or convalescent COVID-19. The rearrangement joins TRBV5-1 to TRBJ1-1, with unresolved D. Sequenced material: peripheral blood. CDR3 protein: CASSLETGVPEAFF. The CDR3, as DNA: TGCGCCAGCAGCTTGGAAACGGGTGTCCCTGAAGCTTTCTTT.